This TCR beta chain is from a study of blood T cell repertoires in COVID-19 (dated by TCRdb to 2020 to 2021). Looking at the study overall: The collaborator samples originated in the United States, Italy and Spain and spanned the acute and convalescent phases of COVID-19. The prospective study material was composed of cDNA or gDNA derived from T cells, B-cell-depleted T cells, or PBMCs. Subjects who had been exposed to COVID-19, were actively infected with it, or had recovered from it provided the deeply sampled blood TCRbeta repertoires that made up the dataset. The repertoires were released in a freely available public database intended as a resource for research on the immune response to SARS-CoV-2. The samples were drawn from two sources: the first 160 participants of the ongoing ImmuneRACE study, and 1,000 to 1,500 subjects contributed by 6 global collaborators. A de-identified subject ID, COVID-19 status, age in years and sex were almost always included in the sample metadata. Where HLA class I and class II types were available, the types were taken from metadata supplied by the sample provider, not from assay-based typing.

Collaborating institutions collected whole blood in K2EDTA tubes following their own protocols. For TCRbeta analysis, collaborators shipped samples as frozen whole blood, isolated PBMCs, or DNA extracted from either of those sample types. The immunoSEQ Assay, a bias-controlled multiplex PCR, was used to amplify TCRbeta CDR3 regions from genomic DNA. Per the authors' processing: Within the assay, amplification of reference gene primers was used to estimate how many nucleated cells each sample contained. To quantify the absolute abundance of each unique TCRbeta CDR3 rearrangement, sequence reads were collapsed and filtered. For each sample, productive Simpson clonality was calculated as the square root of Simpson's diversity index across productive rearrangements. The table comes from immuneACCESS by way of TCRdb, which keeps in-frame sequences with V and J called. Part of the clones is missing from these tables; in studies checked, under half for an unresolved V gene and the rest for unknown reasons. Clone size and the V and J calls come from that table; the DNA yielded D and trimming. The sample table shows tens of thousands of clones, and roughly three quarters are seen once. The ten largest clones capture over 20% of the sample.

Here is what the overall study found, with its caveats: How much clinical and demographic metadata was included differed by source and by participant, and the metadata was provided uncurated.

CDR1 and CDR2, looked up from the germline V gene (reference sequence), are LNHDA and SQIVND. Measured from the cysteine to the phenylalanine, the CDR3 is 15 residues long. The sequence is cut down to CDR3 DNA, 45 bases in frame from base 1. Clipping removes 3 bases from V and 0 bases from J, with 1 as the unmatched junction base count. Concerning this clone: The clone's antigen remains unknown. Per-base quality was not reported, and no clone a single base away is much larger than it.

The sequence links TRBV19 to TRBJ2-7; TRBD2 agrees with 11 junctional bases. The clonotype comes from an elderly woman with active or convalescent COVID-19. Sequenced input: peripheral blood. The DNA sequence follows: TGTGCCAGTAGTATTACTAGCGGGGGCTCCTACGAGCAGTACTTC. Its protein reads: CASSITSGGSYEQYF.